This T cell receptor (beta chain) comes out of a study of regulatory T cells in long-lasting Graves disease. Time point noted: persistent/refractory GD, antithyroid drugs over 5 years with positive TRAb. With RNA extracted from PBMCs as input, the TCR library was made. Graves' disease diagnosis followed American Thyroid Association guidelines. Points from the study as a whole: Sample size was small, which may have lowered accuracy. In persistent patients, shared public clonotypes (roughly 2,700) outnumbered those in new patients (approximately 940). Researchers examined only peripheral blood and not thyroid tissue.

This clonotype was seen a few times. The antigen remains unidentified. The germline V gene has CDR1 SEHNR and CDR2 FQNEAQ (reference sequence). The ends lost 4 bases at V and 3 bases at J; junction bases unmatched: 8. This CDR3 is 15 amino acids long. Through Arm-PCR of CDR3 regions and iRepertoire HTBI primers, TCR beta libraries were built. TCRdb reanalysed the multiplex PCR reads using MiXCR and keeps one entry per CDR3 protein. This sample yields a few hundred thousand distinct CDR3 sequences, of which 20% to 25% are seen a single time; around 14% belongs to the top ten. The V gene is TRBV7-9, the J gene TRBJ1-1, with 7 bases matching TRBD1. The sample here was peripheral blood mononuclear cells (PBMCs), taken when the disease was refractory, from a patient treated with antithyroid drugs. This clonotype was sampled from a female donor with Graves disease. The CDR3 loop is CASSSTGRGDTEAFF. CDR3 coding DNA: TGTGCCAGCAGCTCGACAGGGAGAGGGGACACTGAAGCTTTCTTT.